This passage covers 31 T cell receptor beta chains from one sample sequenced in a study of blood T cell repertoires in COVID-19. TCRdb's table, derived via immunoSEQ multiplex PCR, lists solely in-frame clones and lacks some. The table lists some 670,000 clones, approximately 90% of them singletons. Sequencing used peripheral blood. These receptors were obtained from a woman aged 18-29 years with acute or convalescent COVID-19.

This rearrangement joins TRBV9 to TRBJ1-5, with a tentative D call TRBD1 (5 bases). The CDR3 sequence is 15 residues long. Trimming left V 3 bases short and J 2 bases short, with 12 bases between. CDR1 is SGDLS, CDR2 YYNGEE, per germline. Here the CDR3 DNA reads TGTGCCAGCAGCGATACAGGAGTCGGCAATCAGCCCCAGCATTTT. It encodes CASSDTGVGNQPQHF.

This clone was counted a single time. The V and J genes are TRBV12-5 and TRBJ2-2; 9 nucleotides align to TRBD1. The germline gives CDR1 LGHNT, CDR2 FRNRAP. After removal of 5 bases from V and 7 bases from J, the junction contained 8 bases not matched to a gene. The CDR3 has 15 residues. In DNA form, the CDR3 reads TGTGCTAGTGGTCTCGGGACAGGGAGTCGCGGGGAGCTGTTTTTT. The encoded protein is CASGLGTGSRGELFF. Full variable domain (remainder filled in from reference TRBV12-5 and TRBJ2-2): DARVTQTPRHKVTEMGQEVTMRCQPILGHNTVFWYRQTMMQGLELLAYFRNRAPLDDSGMPKDRFSAEMPDATLATLKIQPSEPRDSAVYFCASGLGTGSRGELFFGEGSRLTVL.

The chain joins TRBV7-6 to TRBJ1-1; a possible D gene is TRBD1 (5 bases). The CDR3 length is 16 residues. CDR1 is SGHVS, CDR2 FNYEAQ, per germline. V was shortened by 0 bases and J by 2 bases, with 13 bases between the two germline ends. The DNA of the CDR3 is TGTGCCAGCAGCTTAGCAGCTTCGGGGGGTAACACTGAAGCTTTCTTT. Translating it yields CASSLAASGGNTEAFF.

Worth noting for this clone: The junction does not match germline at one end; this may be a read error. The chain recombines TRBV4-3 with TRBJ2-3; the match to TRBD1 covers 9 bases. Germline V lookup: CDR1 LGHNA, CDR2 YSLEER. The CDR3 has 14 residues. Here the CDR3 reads CASSRDRAQDTQYF. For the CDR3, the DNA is TGCGCCAGTAGCCGGGACAGGGCCCAAGATACGCAGTATTTT.

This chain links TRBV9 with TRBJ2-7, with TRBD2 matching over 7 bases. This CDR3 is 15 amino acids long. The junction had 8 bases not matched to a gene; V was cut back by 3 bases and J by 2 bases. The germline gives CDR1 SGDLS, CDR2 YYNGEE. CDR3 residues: CASSAGLGLTYEQYF. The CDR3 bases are TGTGCCAGCAGCGCCGGACTAGGGCTTACCTACGAGCAGTACTTC. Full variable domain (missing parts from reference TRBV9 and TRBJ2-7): DSGVTQTPKHLITATGQRVTLRCSPRSGDLSVYWYQQSLDQGLQFLIQYYNGEERAKGNILERFSAQQFPDLHSELNLSSLELGDSALYFCASSAGLGLTYEQYFGPGTRLTVT.

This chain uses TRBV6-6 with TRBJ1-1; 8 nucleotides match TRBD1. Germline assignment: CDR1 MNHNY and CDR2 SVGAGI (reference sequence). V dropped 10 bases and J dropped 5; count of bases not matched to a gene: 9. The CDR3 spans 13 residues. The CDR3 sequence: CANYRGGKTEAFF. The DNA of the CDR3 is TGTGCCAACTACAGGGGGGGGAAGACTGAAGCTTTCTTT.

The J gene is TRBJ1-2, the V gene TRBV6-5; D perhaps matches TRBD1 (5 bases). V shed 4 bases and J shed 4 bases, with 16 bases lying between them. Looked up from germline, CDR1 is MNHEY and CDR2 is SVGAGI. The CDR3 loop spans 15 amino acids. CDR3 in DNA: TGTGCCAGCAGTTTGGGCCGGGGGATGTCCTATGGCTACACCTTC. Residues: CASSLGRGMSYGYTF.

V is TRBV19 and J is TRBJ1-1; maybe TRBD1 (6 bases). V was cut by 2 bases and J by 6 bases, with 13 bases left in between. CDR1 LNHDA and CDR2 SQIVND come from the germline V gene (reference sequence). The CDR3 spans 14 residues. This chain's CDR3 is CASSIRGGRAEAFF. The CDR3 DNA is TGTGCCAGTAGTATAAGGGGGGGCAGAGCTGAAGCTTTCTTT.

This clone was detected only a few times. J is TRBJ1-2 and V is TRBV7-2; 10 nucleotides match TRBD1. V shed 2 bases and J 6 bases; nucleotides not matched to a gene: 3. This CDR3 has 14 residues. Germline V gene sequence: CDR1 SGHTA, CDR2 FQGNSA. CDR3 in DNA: TGTGCCAGCAGCTTATACGGGACAGGGGATGGCTACACCTTC. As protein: CASSLYGTGDGYTF. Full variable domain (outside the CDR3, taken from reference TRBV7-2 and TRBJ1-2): GAGVSQSPSNKVTEKGKDVELRCDPISGHTALYWYRQSLGQGLEFLIYFQGNSAPDKSGLPSDRFSAERTGGSVSTLTIQRTQQEDSAVYLCASSLYGTGDGYTFGSGTRLTVV.

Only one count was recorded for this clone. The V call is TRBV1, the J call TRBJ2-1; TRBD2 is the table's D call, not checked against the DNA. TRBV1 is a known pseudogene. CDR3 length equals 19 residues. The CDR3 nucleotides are TGCACCAGCAGCCAAGAAAAATGGCCAATGCCGCAGGGAGGTAATGAGCAGTTCTTC. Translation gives CTSSQEKWPMPQGGNEQFF.

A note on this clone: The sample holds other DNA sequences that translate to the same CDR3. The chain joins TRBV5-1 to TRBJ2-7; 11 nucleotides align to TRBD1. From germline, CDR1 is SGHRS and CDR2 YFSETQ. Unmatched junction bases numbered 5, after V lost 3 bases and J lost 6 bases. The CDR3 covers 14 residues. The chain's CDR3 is CASSSGQGAGEQYF. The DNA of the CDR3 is TGCGCCAGCAGCTCCGGACAGGGGGCAGGCGAGCAGTACTTC.

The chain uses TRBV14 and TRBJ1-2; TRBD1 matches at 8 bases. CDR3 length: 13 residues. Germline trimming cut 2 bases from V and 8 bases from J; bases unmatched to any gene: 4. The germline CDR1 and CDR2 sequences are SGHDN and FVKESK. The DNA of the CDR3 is TGTGCCAGCAGCCAAACAGGGGGTGGCGGCTACACCTTC. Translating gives CASSQTGGGGYTF. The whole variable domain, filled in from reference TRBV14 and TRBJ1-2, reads EAGVTQFPSHSVIEKGQTVTLRCDPISGHDNLYWYRRVMGKEIKFLLHFVKESKQDESGMPNNRFLAERTGGTYSTLKVQPAELEDSGVYFCASSQTGGGGYTFGSGTRLTVV.

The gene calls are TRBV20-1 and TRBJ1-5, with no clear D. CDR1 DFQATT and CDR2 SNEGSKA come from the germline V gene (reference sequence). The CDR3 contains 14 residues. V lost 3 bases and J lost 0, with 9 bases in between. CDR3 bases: TGCAGTGCTAGTACGGGGAATAGCAATCAGCCCCAGCATTTT. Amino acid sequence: CSASTGNSNQPQHF.

CDR3 bases: TGTGCCAGCAGCCCCCCCGGGGGACTTGAAGGCTACACCTTC. Protein product: CASSPPGGLEGYTF. This chain joins TRBV11-1 and TRBJ1-2; D perhaps matches TRBD1 (5 bases). The CDR3 runs 14 residues. CDR1 SGHAT and CDR2 FQDESV come from the germline V gene (reference sequence). Trimming shortened V by 5 bases and J by 8 bases, and 18 bases separated the two germline ends. Using reference TRBV11-1 and TRBJ1-2 for the parts outside the CDR3, the full variable domain is EAEVAQSPRYKITEKSQAVAFWCDPISGHATLYWYRQILGQGPELLVQFQDESVVDDSQLPKDRFSAERLKGVDSTLKIQPAELGDSAMYLCASSPPGGLEGYTFGSGTRLTVV.

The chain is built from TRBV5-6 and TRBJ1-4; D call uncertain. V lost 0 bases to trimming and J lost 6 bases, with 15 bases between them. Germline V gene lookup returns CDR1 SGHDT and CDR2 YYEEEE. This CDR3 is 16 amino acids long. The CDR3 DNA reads TGTGCCAGCAGCTTGGGTGGGCAAAACCCATATGAAAAACTGTTTTTT. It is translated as CASSLGGQNPYEKLFF. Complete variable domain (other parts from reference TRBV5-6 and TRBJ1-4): DAGVTQSPTHLIKTRGQQVTLRCSPKSGHDTVSWYQQALGQGPQFIFQYYEEEERQRGNFPDRFSGHQFPNYSSELNVNALLLGDSALYLCASSLGGQNPYEKLFFGSGTQLSVL.

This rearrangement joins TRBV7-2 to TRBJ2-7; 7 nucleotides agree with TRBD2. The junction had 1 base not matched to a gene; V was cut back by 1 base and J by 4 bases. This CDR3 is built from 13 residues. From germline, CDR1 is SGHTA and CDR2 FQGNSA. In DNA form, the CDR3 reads TGTGCCAGCAGCTTAGAGGGAGGGTACGAGCAGTACTTC. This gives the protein CASSLEGGYEQYF.

The CDR3 is CATQFPGTGNPEQYF. The DNA for the CDR3 is TGTGCCACCCAATTCCCCGGGACAGGGAACCCCGAGCAGTACTTC. J is TRBJ2-7 and V is TRBV21-1; the table gives TRBD1 as D, unverified against the DNA. TRBV21-1 is listed as a pseudogene. This CDR3 contains 15 residues.

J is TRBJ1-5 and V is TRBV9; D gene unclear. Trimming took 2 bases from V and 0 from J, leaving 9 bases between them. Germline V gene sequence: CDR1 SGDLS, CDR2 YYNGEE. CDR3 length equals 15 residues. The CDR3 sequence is CASSVTPDSNQPQHF. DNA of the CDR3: TGTGCCAGCAGCGTTACACCTGATAGCAATCAGCCCCAGCATTTT.

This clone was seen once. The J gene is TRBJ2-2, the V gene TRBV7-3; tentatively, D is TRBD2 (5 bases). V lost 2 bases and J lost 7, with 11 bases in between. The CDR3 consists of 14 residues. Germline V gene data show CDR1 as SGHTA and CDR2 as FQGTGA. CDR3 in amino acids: CASSLPGKSGELFF. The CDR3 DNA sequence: TGTGCCAGCAGCTTACCCGGGAAGAGCGGGGAGCTGTTTTTT.

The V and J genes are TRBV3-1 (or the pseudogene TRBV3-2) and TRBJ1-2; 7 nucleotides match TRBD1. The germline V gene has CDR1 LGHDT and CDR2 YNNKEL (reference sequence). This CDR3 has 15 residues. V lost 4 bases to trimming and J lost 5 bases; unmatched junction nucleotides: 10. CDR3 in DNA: TGTGCCAGCAGCCCCAAACCGGGACAGCCTTATGGCTACACCTTC. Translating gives CASSPKPGQPYGYTF.

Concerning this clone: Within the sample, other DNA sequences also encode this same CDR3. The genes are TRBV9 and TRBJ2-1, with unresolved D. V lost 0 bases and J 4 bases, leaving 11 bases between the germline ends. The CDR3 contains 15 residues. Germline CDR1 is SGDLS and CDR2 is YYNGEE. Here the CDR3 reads CASSVGSGDYNEQFF. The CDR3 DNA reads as TGTGCCAGCAGCGTAGGGTCCGGAGATTACAATGAGCAGTTCTTC.

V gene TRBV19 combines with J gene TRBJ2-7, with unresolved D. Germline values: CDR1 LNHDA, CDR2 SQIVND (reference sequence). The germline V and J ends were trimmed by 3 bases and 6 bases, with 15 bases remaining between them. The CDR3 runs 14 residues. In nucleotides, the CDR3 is TGTGCCAGTAGTATGGCCCTCCCGACGGGCGAGCAGTACTTC. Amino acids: CASSMALPTGEQYF.

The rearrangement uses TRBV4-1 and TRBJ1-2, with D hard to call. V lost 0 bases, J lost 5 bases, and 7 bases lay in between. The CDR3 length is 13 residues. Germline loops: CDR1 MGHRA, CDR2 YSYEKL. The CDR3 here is CASSQEPGYGYTF. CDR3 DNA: TGCGCCAGCAGCCAAGAACCAGGTTATGGCTACACCTTC.

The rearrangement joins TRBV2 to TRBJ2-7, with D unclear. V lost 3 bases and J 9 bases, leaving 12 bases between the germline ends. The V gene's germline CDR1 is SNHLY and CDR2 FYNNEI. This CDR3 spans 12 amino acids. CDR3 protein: CASSDSARGQYF. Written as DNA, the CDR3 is TGTGCCAGCAGTGATTCGGCCCGCGGGCAGTACTTC.

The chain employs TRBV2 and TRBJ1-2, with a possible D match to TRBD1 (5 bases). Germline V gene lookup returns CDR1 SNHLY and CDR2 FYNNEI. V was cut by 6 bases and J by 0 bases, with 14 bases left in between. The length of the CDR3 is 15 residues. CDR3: CASRVPDRPNYGYTF. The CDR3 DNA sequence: TGTGCCAGCAGGGTCCCAGACAGACCTAACTATGGCTACACCTTC.

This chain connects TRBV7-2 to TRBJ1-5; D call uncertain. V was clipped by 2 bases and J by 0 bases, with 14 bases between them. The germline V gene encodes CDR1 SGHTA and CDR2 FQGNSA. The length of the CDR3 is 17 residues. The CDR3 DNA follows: TGTGCCAGCAGCTTACTGTTACAGTCTTATAGCAATCAGCCCCAGCATTTT. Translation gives CASSLLLQSYSNQPQHF.

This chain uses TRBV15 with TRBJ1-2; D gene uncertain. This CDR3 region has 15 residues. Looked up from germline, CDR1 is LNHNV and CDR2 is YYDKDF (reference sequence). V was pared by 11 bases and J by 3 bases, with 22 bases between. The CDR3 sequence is CAPPTDLKWDYGYTF. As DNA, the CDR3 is TGTGCCCCACCCACCGACTTAAAGTGGGACTATGGCTACACCTTC.

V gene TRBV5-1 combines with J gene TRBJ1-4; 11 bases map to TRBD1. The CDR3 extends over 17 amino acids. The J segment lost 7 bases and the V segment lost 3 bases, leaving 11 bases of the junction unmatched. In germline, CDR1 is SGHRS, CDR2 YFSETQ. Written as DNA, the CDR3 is TGCGCCAGCAGCTACGCCAGGGACAGGGGGATTGCTGAAAAACTGTTTTTT. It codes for CASSYARDRGIAEKLFF.

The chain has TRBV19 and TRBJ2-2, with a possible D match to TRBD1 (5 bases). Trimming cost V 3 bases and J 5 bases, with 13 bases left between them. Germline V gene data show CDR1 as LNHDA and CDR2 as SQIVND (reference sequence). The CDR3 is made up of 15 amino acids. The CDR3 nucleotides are TGTGCCAGTAGTATTAGGGGAAGTGGAACCGGGGAGCTGTTTTTT. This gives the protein CASSIRGSGTGELFF.

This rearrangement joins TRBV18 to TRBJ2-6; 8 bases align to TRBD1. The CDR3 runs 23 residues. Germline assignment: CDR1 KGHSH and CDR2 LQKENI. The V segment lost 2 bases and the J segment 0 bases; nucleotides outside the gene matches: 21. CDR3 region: CASSPRNDQGAGPRRSGANVLTF. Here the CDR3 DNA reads TGTGCCAGCTCACCAAGAAACGATCAGGGGGCCGGCCCCAGGCGCTCTGGGGCCAACGTCCTGACTTTC.

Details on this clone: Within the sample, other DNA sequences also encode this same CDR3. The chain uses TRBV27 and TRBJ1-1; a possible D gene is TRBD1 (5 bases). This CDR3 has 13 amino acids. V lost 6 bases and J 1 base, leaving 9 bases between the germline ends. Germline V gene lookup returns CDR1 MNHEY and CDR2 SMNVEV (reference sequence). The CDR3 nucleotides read TGTGCCAGCAGCTTTGACAGGAACACTGAAGCTTTCTTT. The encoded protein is CASSFDRNTEAFF.